This T cell receptor beta chain is drawn from a study of cytomegalovirus exposure and HLA in healthy donors. Findings and caveats of the study: Subsequent analysis revealed that first-cohort TCR clusters tended to co-occur in the 130 or so validation repertoires.

Data came from immunoSEQ multiplex PCR; TCRdb stores just in-frame clones and leaves some out. The sample contains about 120,000 clones, roughly nine tenths of which appear only once. On this clone itself: The antigen remains unidentified.

This CDR3 has 13 amino acids. CDR1 and CDR2 (germline): MNHEY, SMNVEV (reference sequence). The V end lost 4 bases, the J end lost 5 bases, and 11 bases lay between the germline ends. The receptor was derived from a man aged 18 to 30 in good health and CMV-seropositive. The sequenced sample consisted of PBMCs. The chain employs TRBV27 and TRBJ2-5; D call uncertain. In nucleotides, the CDR3 is TGTGCCAGCAGTTCCTTGAGTTGGGAGACCCAGTACTTC. Its protein product is CASSSLSWETQYF.